The 27 T cell receptor beta chains presented below share a single source sample, sequenced in a study of blood T cell repertoires in COVID-19. Using immunoSEQ multiplex PCR, the repertoire was profiled, and TCRdb retains in-frame clones only, with some absent. Of some 240,000 clones detected, about 88% appear once; the ten largest clones hold approximately 5%. Sequences were obtained from peripheral blood. The receptors originated from a woman between 40 and 55 years old who had recovered from COVID-19.

The chain recombines TRBV21-1 with TRBJ2-7; the D segment call TRBD2 is taken from the table without a DNA check. TRBV21-1 corresponds to a pseudogene. This CDR3 is built from 15 residues. Here the CDR3 reads CASSTVPRGPGEQYV. CDR3 DNA: TGTGCCAGCAGCACGGTTCCCCGAGGTCCCGGCGAGCAGTACGTC.

Here the CDR3 reads CASSPFVWTDNEKLFF. The CDR3 DNA sequence: TGTGCCAGCAGCCCCTTCGTGTGGACAGATAATGAAAAACTGTTTTTT. The chain has TRBV28 and TRBJ1-4; TRBD1 might be the D (6 bases). V lost 6 bases, J lost 4 bases, and 18 bases lay in between. The V gene's germline CDR1 is MDHEN and CDR2 SYDVKM. This CDR3 has 16 amino acids.

This chain connects TRBV10-2 to TRBJ2-5; 7 bases align to TRBD2. Germline assignment: CDR1 WSHSY and CDR2 SAAADI. The trim removed 4 bases at V and 4 bases at J, leaving 6 bases unmatched. The CDR3 is made up of 14 amino acids. The CDR3 sequence: CASSVGGRTETQYF. The CDR3 DNA is TGCGCCAGCAGTGTGGGCGGGAGAACAGAGACCCAGTACTTC.

The chain links TRBV2 to TRBJ1-6; TRBD1 matches at 10 bases. CDR3 length: 17 amino acids. V shed 5 bases, J shed 6 bases, and the junction held 10 bases outside the gene matches. Germline loops: CDR1 SNHLY, CDR2 FYNNEI. The CDR3 bases are TGTGCCAGCAGTACGATTCGGACAGGGGGAACTAATTCACCCCTCCACTTT. It codes for CASSTIRTGGTNSPLHF. Complete variable domain (other parts from reference TRBV2 and TRBJ1-6): EPEVTQTPSHQVTQMGQEVILRCVPISNHLYFYWYRQILGQKVEFLVSFYNNEISEKSEIFDDQFSVERPDGSNFTLKIRSTKLEDSAMYFCASSTIRTGGTNSPLHFGNGTRLTVT.

The chain has TRBV21-1 and TRBJ2-4; TRBD1, the table's D call, lacks a check against the DNA. TRBV21-1 represents a pseudogene. CDR3 length: 14 residues. The CDR3 DNA is TGTGCCAGAACCGAAAGCTGGGCTTACCTGCTTCAGTACTTC. This encodes CARTESWAYLLQYF.

V gene TRBV29-1 combines with J gene TRBJ2-3; the match to TRBD2 covers 10 bases. The V and J ends lost 1 base and 3 bases, in that order; junction bases with no gene match: 10. This CDR3 contains 17 residues. Germline CDR1 reads SQVTM; CDR2 reads ANQGSEA. CDR3 bases: TGCAGCGTTGAAGGGGCTAGCGGGAGTCTAGGGACAGATACGCAGTATTTT. This encodes CSVEGASGSLGTDTQYF.

CDR3 residues: CSVDGGFYNEQFF. The CDR3 DNA reads as TGCAGCGTTGATGGAGGCTTTTACAATGAGCAGTTCTTC. The genes are TRBV29-1 and TRBJ2-1, with D possibly TRBD2 on 5 matching bases. Per the germline V gene, CDR1 is SQVTM and CDR2 is ANQGSEA. The V end was cut by 3 bases, the J end by 4 bases, with 10 bases between. The CDR3 length is 13 residues.

V is TRBV25-1 and J is TRBJ2-4, with 9 bases that match TRBD2. CDR1 MGHDK and CDR2 SYGVNS come from the germline V gene. The CDR3 is made up of 14 amino acids. V was pared by 5 bases and J by 12 bases, with 11 bases of the junction left unmatched. CDR3 DNA sequence: TGTGCCAGCAGTCCCGAGGCGGGAGGGGTGGGTCAGTACTTC. Translating it yields CASSPEAGGVGQYF.

The J gene is TRBJ1-5, the V gene TRBV7-9; D is uncertain. Germline CDR1 is SEHNR and CDR2 is FQNEAQ (reference sequence). Trimming took 0 bases from V and 4 from J, leaving 7 bases between them. The CDR3 is made up of 14 amino acids. The CDR3 DNA reads as TGTGCCAGCAGCTTAGCGGAGCCTAATCAGCCCCAGCATTTT. Translation: CASSLAEPNQPQHF.

This chain connects TRBV2 to TRBJ2-3; tentatively, D is TRBD2 (6 bases). Germline V gene data show CDR1 as SNHLY and CDR2 as FYNNEI. The V end was cut by 4 bases, the J end by 8 bases, with 16 bases between. The CDR3 sequence is 14 residues long. The CDR3 DNA reads as TGTGCCAGCAGTGGGACCCTGATGGAGGGTACGCAGTATTTT. Amino acid sequence: CASSGTLMEGTQYF.

The chain uses TRBV6-2 or TRBV6-3 and TRBJ1-5; the D is unclear. This CDR3 has 16 residues. Germline V CDR1 and CDR2: MNHEY, SVGEGT. The germline V and J ends were trimmed by 5 bases and 0 bases, with 14 bases remaining between them. CDR3 region: CASSIRQALSNQPQHF. The CDR3 DNA is TGTGCCAGCAGTATTCGACAAGCACTTAGCAATCAGCCCCAGCATTTT.

The rearrangement links TRBV12-5 to TRBJ1-2; D unresolved. This CDR3 is 12 amino acids long. CDR1 LGHNT and CDR2 FRNRAP come from the germline V gene. V was shortened by 3 bases and J by 7 bases, with 9 bases between the two germline ends. The CDR3: CASGFPGAGYTF. Here the CDR3 DNA reads TGTGCTAGTGGTTTTCCGGGAGCTGGCTACACCTTC.

This clone was found once. The J gene is TRBJ2-7, the V gene TRBV3-1 (or the pseudogene TRBV3-2), with D possibly matching TRBD2 (6 bases). The germline CDR1 and CDR2 sequences are LGHDT and YNNKEL (reference sequence). V gave up 1 base and J gave up 2 bases, with 12 bases separating them. This CDR3 has 15 amino acids. Here the CDR3 DNA reads TGTGCCAGCAGCCAAGCGGCAGGGAGGACCTACGAGCAGTACTTC. Protein sequence: CASSQAAGRTYEQYF.

The rearrangement links TRBV20-1 to TRBJ1-5; tentatively, D is TRBD1 (5 bases). Trimming left V 3 bases short and J 4 bases short, with 10 bases between. This CDR3 has 13 amino acids. The V gene's germline CDR1 is DFQATT and CDR2 SNEGSKA (reference sequence). In DNA form, the CDR3 reads TGCAGTGCTAGTCTATCAGGGAATCAGCCCCAGCATTTT. Residues: CSASLSGNQPQHF.

The CDR3 DNA reads as TGTGCCAGCAGTCGGGAGTCAGATACGCAGTATTTT. Residues: CASSRESDTQYF. The chain combines TRBV6-5 with TRBJ2-3; TRBD2 is a possible D gene (6 bases). The germline gives CDR1 MNHEY, CDR2 SVGAGI. Trimming took off 5 bases at V and 4 bases at J, with 7 bases between the two ends. The CDR3 runs to 12 residues.

The chain employs TRBV5-1 and TRBJ2-1; D perhaps matches TRBD2 (5 bases). Germline V CDR1 and CDR2: SGHRS, YFSETQ. V was shortened by 0 bases and J by 5 bases, with 9 bases between the two germline ends. The CDR3 spans 14 residues. CDR3: CASSLGETNNEQFF. The CDR3 DNA reads as TGCGCCAGCAGCTTGGGGGAGACCAACAATGAGCAGTTCTTC. Filled out from reference TRBV5-1 and TRBJ2-1, the complete variable domain reads KAGVTQTPRYLIKTRGQQVTLSCSPISGHRSVSWYQQTPGQGLQFLFEYFSETQRNKGNFPGRFSGRQFSNSRSEMNVSTLELGDSALYLCASSLGETNNEQFFGPGTRLTVL.

The chain is built from TRBV7-8 and TRBJ1-4, with a possible D match to TRBD1 (5 bases). Germline lookup yields CDR1 SGHVS and CDR2 FQNEAQ. Trimming removed 5 bases from V and 8 bases from J, with 9 bases in between. The CDR3 is 12 residues long. In nucleotides, the CDR3 is TGTGCCAGCAGCACACAGGAAGAAAAACTGTTTTTT. This encodes CASSTQEEKLFF.

V gene TRBV6-5 combines with J gene TRBJ1-6; no clear D. V was clipped by 6 bases and J by 7 bases, with 10 bases between them. Per germline, CDR1 MNHEY and CDR2 SVGAGI. The CDR3 is 13 residues long. CDR3 residues: CASRSPGNSPLHF. The DNA for the CDR3 is TGTGCCAGCAGGTCCCCAGGAAATTCACCCCTCCACTTT.

This chain uses TRBV19 with TRBJ2-2, with D tentatively TRBD1 (5 bases). Trimming shortened V by 6 bases and J by 1 base, and 18 bases separated the two germline ends. Looked up from germline, CDR1 is LNHDA and CDR2 is SQIVND (reference sequence). The CDR3 is 17 residues long. The CDR3 loop reads CASSPIRREGNTGELFF. CDR3 coding DNA: TGTGCCAGTAGCCCGATCCGCAGGGAAGGGAACACCGGGGAGCTGTTTTTT.

For this clone: Compared with germline, one end of the junction differs, possibly owing to a read error. This chain joins TRBV2 and TRBJ2-5, with D possibly matching TRBD1 (5 bases). The CDR3 has 15 amino acids. Germline assignment: CDR1 SNHLY and CDR2 FYNNEI. Here the CDR3 DNA reads TGTGCCAGCAGTAAAGCGACGTCAGGGTCCAAGACCCAGTACTTC. This sequence encodes CASSKATSGSKTQYF.

This chain links TRBV30 with TRBJ2-2, with TRBD2 identical over 13 bases. The CDR3 loop spans 17 amino acids. V lost 0 bases, J lost 4 bases, and 5 bases stayed unmatched. From germline, CDR1 is GTSNPN and CDR2 SVGIG (reference sequence). CDR3 amino acids: CAWSVGLAGVGTGELFF. CDR3 DNA sequence: TGTGCCTGGAGTGTAGGACTAGCGGGAGTTGGCACCGGGGAGCTGTTTTTT. Filled out from reference TRBV30 and TRBJ2-2, the complete variable domain reads SQTIHQWPATLVQPVGSPLSLECTVEGTSNPNLYWYRQAAGRGLQLLFYSVGIGQISSEVPQNLSASRPQDRQFILSSKKLLLSDSGFYLCAWSVGLAGVGTGELFFGEGSRLTVL.

The chain uses TRBV4-3 and TRBJ2-3; D may be TRBD2 (6 bases). V was shortened by 6 bases and J by 2 bases, with 12 bases between the two germline ends. Germline loops: CDR1 LGHNA, CDR2 YSLEER. CDR3 size: 14 residues. The DNA for the CDR3 is TGCGCCAGCAGAATTGGGACTTTCACAGATACGCAGTATTTT. Its protein product is CASRIGTFTDTQYF.

This sequence joins TRBV29-1 and TRBJ2-5; D is unresolved. The V and J ends lost 1 base and 2 bases respectively, with 5 bases between them. This CDR3 has 12 amino acids. From germline, CDR1 is SQVTM and CDR2 ANQGSEA. As DNA, the CDR3 is TGCAGCGTTGAAGTACAGCAAGAGACCCAGTACTTC. Its translation is CSVEVQQETQYF.

This clone was seen just once. Additional DNA sequences in this sample encode the identical CDR3. The V and J genes are TRBV12-3 or TRBV12-4 and TRBJ1-2; no clear D gene. V was clipped by 6 bases and J by 1 base, with 3 bases between them. The CDR3 consists of 11 residues. The CDR3 bases are TGTGCCAGCAGCCGTAACTATGGCTACACCTTC. It codes for CASSRNYGYTF.

This clone has a handful of counts. The chain carries TRBV7-2 and TRBJ1-2, with no clear D. Trimming left V 2 bases short and J 7 bases short, with 11 bases between. From germline, CDR1 is SGHTA and CDR2 FQGNSA. The CDR3 is 13 residues long. In DNA, the CDR3 is TGTGCCAGCAGCTTAAACGGGGAGGGTGGCTACACCTTC. Protein sequence: CASSLNGEGGYTF.

The chain combines TRBV6-1 with TRBJ2-7; weak D call: TRBD1 (5 bases). Trimming removed 0 bases at V and 6 bases at J, with 15 bases between. Germline V CDR1 and CDR2: MNHNS, SASEGT. The CDR3 spans 15 residues. As DNA, the CDR3 is TGTGCCAGCAGTGAAGCTTTGGCAGGGCCGGGCGAGCAGTACGTC. Protein sequence: CASSEALAGPGEQYV.

The CDR3, as DNA: TGTGCCAGCAGCCAAGTGGGCCGTGAGCAGTTCTTC. This codes for CASSQVGREQFF. The V call is TRBV3-1 (or the pseudogene TRBV3-2), the J call TRBJ2-1; D gene uncertain. V was pared by 1 base and J by 9 bases, with 7 bases between. Germline CDR1 is LGHDT and CDR2 is YNNKEL (reference sequence). CDR3 length equals 12 residues.